This T cell receptor beta chain was observed in a study of monozygotic twins with inflammatory bowel disease. The CDR3 loop spans 13 amino acids. Germline CDR1 and CDR2: DFQATT and SNEGSKA (reference sequence). Each CDR3 protein gets one entry in TCRdb, which reprocessed the 5' RACE reads and gives no DNA. In total, the table holds 200,000 to 250,000 distinct CDR3 sequences. Sequencing was done on a sample of blood. J is TRBJ1-2 and V is TRBV20-1. This clonotype was obtained from a human donor with ulcerative colitis or Crohn's disease, or a healthy co-twin of an affected twin (not recorded which). The CDR3 is CSASLAASYGYTF.